A single sample is the source of the 30 T cell receptor beta chains below, sequenced in a study of cytomegalovirus exposure and HLA in healthy donors. The PCR had 60 Vbeta and 13 Jbeta primers. Sequenced by immunoSEQ multiplex PCR; TCRdb stores in-frame clones only, minus some. This table has roughly 180,000 clones, roughly 80% appearing once. The sequenced sample consisted of PBMCs. The receptors originated from a woman aged 18-29 years in good health and CMV-seronegative.

The gene calls are TRBV5-6 and TRBJ2-1; 8 bases line up with TRBD1. The ends lost 3 bases at V and 3 bases at J; junction bases unmatched: 5. The length of the CDR3 is 15 residues. CDR1 is SGHDT, CDR2 YYEEEE, per germline. The CDR3 reads CASSSGTGIYNEQFF. The CDR3 coding sequence is TGTGCCAGCAGCTCCGGGACAGGCATCTACAATGAGCAGTTCTTC. The entire variable domain, with the rest obtained from reference TRBV5-6 and TRBJ2-1, is as follows: DAGVTQSPTHLIKTRGQQVTLRCSPKSGHDTVSWYQQALGQGPQFIFQYYEEEERQRGNFPDRFSGHQFPNYSSELNVNALLLGDSALYLCASSSGTGIYNEQFFGPGTRLTVL.

V is TRBV28 and J is TRBJ1-2, with 9 bases that match TRBD1. J was trimmed by 7 bases and V by 4 bases; bases with no gene match: 7. The CDR3 length is 14 residues. The germline V gene encodes CDR1 MDHEN and CDR2 SYDVKM. CDR3 sequence reads: CASSSQGAKVGYTF. The CDR3 DNA is TGTGCCAGCAGTTCACAGGGGGCGAAAGTTGGCTACACCTTC.

The chain employs TRBV27 and TRBJ2-1; D perhaps matches TRBD1 (6 bases). There are 16 residues in the CDR3. Germline V gene lookup returns CDR1 MNHEY and CDR2 SMNVEV (reference sequence). Trimming shortened V by 6 bases and J by 7 bases, and 22 bases separated the two germline ends. The CDR3 DNA is TGTGCCAGCAGGTCGCAGGGGATTTTTATTGAAAATGAGCAGTTCTTC. It is translated as CASRSQGIFIENEQFF.

The V and J genes are TRBV18 and TRBJ1-2, with a tentative D call TRBD1 (5 bases). Germline lookup yields CDR1 KGHSH and CDR2 LQKENI. V gave up 3 bases and J gave up 5 bases, with 10 bases separating them. The CDR3 loop spans 13 amino acids. CDR3 in amino acids: CASSPGGGYGYTF. Written as DNA, the CDR3 is TGTGCCAGCTCACCGGGCGGGGGATATGGCTACACCTTC.

The chain is built from TRBV28 and TRBJ1-4; D perhaps matches TRBD1 (6 bases). Trimming pared 8 bases from V and 0 bases from J, leaving 13 bases between. The CDR3 contains 15 residues. The germline CDR1 and CDR2 sequences are MDHEN and SYDVKM. The CDR3 is CASLQGFATNEKLFF. The CDR3 nucleotides read TGTGCCAGCCTCCAGGGGTTTGCAACTAATGAAAAACTGTTTTTT.

The chain couples TRBV28 to TRBJ2-1; a weak D match, TRBD2 (6 bases). Per germline, CDR1 MDHEN and CDR2 SYDVKM. V shed 2 bases and J shed 4 bases, with 12 bases lying between them. There are 15 residues in the CDR3. The CDR3 coding sequence is TGTGCCAGCAGTTTACCCACTAGCTGGTACAATGAGCAGTTCTTC. Its protein product is CASSLPTSWYNEQFF.

This clone was detected a few times. V gene TRBV5-4 combines with J gene TRBJ1-1; 12 positions match TRBD1. There are 15 residues in the CDR3. With 4 bases clipped from V and 7 bases from J, the junction kept 8 bases outside the gene matches. Germline V gene data show CDR1 as SGHNT and CDR2 as YYREEE (reference sequence). The CDR3 DNA reads as TGTGCCAGCAGCAAACCGGGACAGGGGGCTGGTGAAGCTTTCTTT. Amino acid sequence: CASSKPGQGAGEAFF.

The chain carries TRBV7-2 and TRBJ2-1; 7 bases match TRBD2. Germline V gives CDR1 SGHTA, CDR2 FQGNSA. V gave up 4 bases and J gave up 0 bases; unmatched junction bases: 3. The CDR3 length is 15 residues. CDR3 protein: CASSSSGDSYNEQFF. CDR3 nucleotide sequence: TGTGCCAGCAGCTCAAGCGGGGACTCCTACAATGAGCAGTTCTTC.

The gene calls are TRBV4-1 and TRBJ2-7, with TRBD2 matching 11 bases. Germline CDR1 MGHRA, CDR2 YSYEKL. The V segment lost 2 bases and the J segment 7 bases; nucleotides outside the gene matches: 7. The CDR3 totals 15 residues. The CDR3 region has the DNA TGCGCCAGCAGCCAATCGGGACTAGCGGACTTTGAGCAGTACTTC. Protein sequence: CASSQSGLADFEQYF.

The V gene is TRBV6-5, the J gene TRBJ1-4; maybe TRBD1 (6 bases). CDR1 is MNHEY and CDR2 is SVGAGI in the germline V gene. V was pared by 0 bases and J by 8 bases, with 13 bases between. The CDR3 contains 15 residues. CDR3 region: CASSYSTGLQEKLFF. DNA for the CDR3: TGTGCCAGCAGTTACTCGACAGGTCTTCAAGAAAAACTGTTTTTT.

The V gene is TRBV18, the J gene TRBJ2-7; TRBD1 is a possible D gene (6 bases). CDR1 KGHSH and CDR2 LQKENI come from the germline V gene. This CDR3 spans 12 amino acids. V was cut by 5 bases and J by 5 bases, with 10 bases left in between. The DNA for the CDR3 is TGTGCCAGCTCAATACAGGGCGACGAGCAGTACTTC. Its protein is CASSIQGDEQYF.

CDR3 amino acids: CASTQTGNTEAFF. The CDR3 nucleotides are TGTGCCAGCACCCAGACAGGGAACACTGAAGCTTTCTTT. The genes are TRBV6-5 and TRBJ1-1, with D perhaps matching TRBD1 (6 bases). V gave up 7 bases and J gave up 1 base, with 10 bases separating them. The CDR3 runs 13 residues. The germline CDR1 and CDR2 sequences are MNHEY and SVGAGI.

The sample holds a few counts of this clone. The chain joins TRBV7-9 to TRBJ2-7; 9 bases align to TRBD1. J lost 1 base, V lost 5 bases, and 12 bases had no gene match. The CDR3 is 17 residues long. In germline, CDR1 is SEHNR, CDR2 FQNEAQ (reference sequence). The CDR3 loop reads CASSGTTGGYLSYEQYF. CDR3 sequence (DNA): TGTGCCAGCAGCGGAACTACAGGGGGCTATCTATCCTACGAGCAGTACTTC. Filled out from reference TRBV7-9 and TRBJ2-7, the complete variable domain reads DTGVSQNPRHKITKRGQNVTFRCDPISEHNRLYWYRQTLGQGPEFLTYFQNEAQLEKSRLLSDRFSAERPKGSFSTLEIQRTEQGDSAMYLCASSGTTGGYLSYEQYFGPGTRLTVT.

The chain employs TRBV5-1 and TRBJ2-3; 7 nucleotides agree with TRBD1. Trimming at V came to 0 bases and at J to 2 bases, leaving 6 bases not matched to a gene. Germline CDR1 SGHRS, CDR2 YFSETQ. There are 16 residues in the CDR3. The CDR3 here is CASSLEGDSPTDTQYF. The CDR3 region has the DNA TGCGCCAGCAGCTTGGAGGGGGACAGCCCCACAGATACGCAGTATTTT.

This chain joins TRBV30 and TRBJ2-1, with 7 bases matching TRBD1. Germline loops: CDR1 GTSNPN, CDR2 SVGIG (reference sequence). This CDR3 has 19 amino acids. J was trimmed by 5 bases and V by 0 bases; bases with no gene match: 19. DNA of the CDR3: TGTGCCTGGAGTGTACGTAAGGGGGCTTATCTACTCACCGACAATGAGCAGTTCTTC. Protein sequence: CAWSVRKGAYLLTDNEQFF.

This clone was counted between two and nine times. This chain joins TRBV25-1 and TRBJ2-5; 7 nucleotides agree with TRBD2. The CDR3 totals 17 residues. The germline V gene has CDR1 MGHDK and CDR2 SYGVNS. Trimming at V came to 1 base and at J to 2 bases, leaving 10 bases not matched to a gene. As DNA, the CDR3 is TGTGCCAGCAGTGAATGGGGGTCTAGCGGAAGTCAAGAGACCCAGTACTTC. Protein: CASSEWGSSGSQETQYF.

This clone was recorded a few times. The V call is TRBV6-5, the J call TRBJ1-3; 9 positions agree with TRBD1. This CDR3 contains 16 residues. The V and J ends lost 2 bases and 8 bases, in that order; junction bases with no gene match: 10. Germline values: CDR1 MNHEY, CDR2 SVGAGI. Here the CDR3 reads CASSYRGDREGYTIYF. Written as DNA, the CDR3 is TGTGCCAGCAGTTACCGTGGGGACAGGGAGGGATACACCATATATTTT.

This chain uses TRBV27 with TRBJ2-7; TRBD1 agrees at 7 bases. The CDR3 length is 14 residues. CDR1 is MNHEY, CDR2 SMNVEV, per germline (reference sequence). V dropped 3 bases and J dropped 2; count of bases not matched to a gene: 4. The CDR3 is CASSFGTDAYEQYF. DNA for the CDR3: TGTGCCAGCAGTTTCGGGACAGATGCCTACGAGCAGTACTTC.

The rearrangement links TRBV28 to TRBJ2-7; unclear D gene. This CDR3 spans 12 amino acids. The germline V gene encodes CDR1 MDHEN and CDR2 SYDVKM. Trimming removed 8 bases from V and 3 bases from J, with 11 bases in between. The CDR3 DNA reads as TGTGCCAGCGCGCCCCCGAACTACGAGCAGTACTTC. Its protein is CASAPPNYEQYF. Drawing the rest from reference TRBV28 and TRBJ2-7, the complete variable domain is DVKVTQSSRYLVKRTGEKVFLECVQDMDHENMFWYRQDPGLGLRLIYFSYDVKMKEKGDIPEGYSVSREKKERFSLILESASTNQTSMYLCASAPPNYEQYFGPGTRLTVT.

CDR3 bases: TGTGCCAGCAGTTTATTAGCAGGGTACCAAGAGACCCAGTACTTC. Translating it yields CASSLLAGYQETQYF. The V and J genes are TRBV27 and TRBJ2-5; the D gene is possibly TRBD1 (5 bases). V lost 1 base to trimming and J lost 0 bases, with 9 bases between them. CDR3 size: 15 residues. In germline, CDR1 is MNHEY, CDR2 SMNVEV (reference sequence).

The chain recombines TRBV30 with TRBJ1-4; 9 nucleotides match TRBD1. CDR3 length: 14 amino acids. In germline, CDR1 is GTSNPN, CDR2 SVGIG (reference sequence). J lost 7 bases, V lost 6 bases, and 9 bases had no gene match. DNA for the CDR3: TGTGCCTGCACCCTTAGGACAGGGGTTGAAAAACTGTTTTTT. This gives the protein CACTLRTGVEKLFF. The whole variable domain, filled in from reference TRBV30 and TRBJ1-4, reads SQTIHQWPATLVQPVGSPLSLECTVEGTSNPNLYWYRQAAGRGLQLLFYSVGIGQISSEVPQNLSASRPQDRQFILSSKKLLLSDSGFYLCACTLRTGVEKLFFGSGTQLSVL.

The gene calls are TRBV18 and TRBJ2-5; 14 bases match TRBD2. V lost 6 bases, J lost 1 base, and 4 bases stayed unmatched. Germline assignment: CDR1 KGHSH and CDR2 LQKENI. The CDR3 sequence is 16 residues long. The CDR3 loop is CASSPGTSGSQETQYF. CDR3 DNA: TGTGCCAGCTCCCCCGGGACTAGCGGGAGCCAAGAGACCCAGTACTTC.

The chain is built from TRBV27 and TRBJ1-2, with TRBD1 matching over 11 bases. The CDR3 has 16 amino acids. V lost 4 bases to trimming and J lost 3 bases; unmatched junction nucleotides: 7. From germline, CDR1 is MNHEY and CDR2 SMNVEV (reference sequence). The CDR3 region has the DNA TGTGCCAGCAGTTCCGGGACAGGGGGAATTTACTATGGCTACACCTTC. It codes for CASSSGTGGIYYGYTF.

This clone was detected a few times. The chain uses TRBV27 and TRBJ1-1; TRBD1 aligns across 7 bases. Germline-derived CDR1 and CDR2 are MNHEY and SMNVEV (reference sequence). The J segment lost 5 bases and the V segment lost 2 bases, leaving 5 bases of the junction unmatched. This CDR3 has 14 amino acids. CDR3 region: CASSLKQGRTEAFF. The CDR3 DNA is TGTGCCAGCAGTTTAAAACAGGGGCGGACTGAAGCTTTCTTT.

This clone came up once. This chain connects TRBV18 to TRBJ2-2, with D perhaps matching TRBD2 (5 bases). CDR1 and CDR2 from the germline V gene are KGHSH and LQKENI. This CDR3 is built from 16 residues. V was shortened by 3 bases and J by 0 bases, with 11 bases between the two germline ends. CDR3 region: CASSPVGSANTGELFF. Written as DNA, the CDR3 is TGTGCCAGCTCACCGGTGGGGAGTGCGAACACCGGGGAGCTGTTTTTT. The complete variable domain, with remaining parts taken from reference TRBV18 and TRBJ2-2, reads NAGVMQNPRHLVRRRGQEARLRCSPMKGHSHVYWYRQLPEEGLKFMVYLQKENIIDESGMPKERFSAEFPKEGPSILRIQQVVRGDSAAYFCASSPVGSANTGELFFGEGSRLTVL.

The V and J genes are TRBV5-1 and TRBJ2-7, with a possible D match to TRBD2 (6 bases). Trimming took 0 bases from V and 2 from J, leaving 12 bases between them. The length of the CDR3 is 15 residues. The germline gives CDR1 SGHRS, CDR2 YFSETQ. The CDR3 nucleotides read TGCGCCAGCAGCTTGGAAGTCGGAGGGACCTACGAGCAGTACTTC. Encoded protein: CASSLEVGGTYEQYF.

J is TRBJ2-7 and V is TRBV6-1, with D possibly matching TRBD2 (5 bases). This CDR3 comprises 13 residues. The germline V gene has CDR1 MNHNS and CDR2 SASEGT. V was cut by 6 bases and J by 6 bases, with 15 bases left in between. The CDR3 nucleotides are TGTGCCAGCAGACTCGGACTCGCCCGCGAGCAGTACTTC. Translated: CASRLGLAREQYF.

As to this clone: The junction does not match germline at one end; this may be a read error. This chain links TRBV7-9 with TRBJ2-7; 8 nucleotides agree with TRBD1. The CDR3 length is 14 residues. Germline V gene sequence: CDR1 SEHNR, CDR2 FQNEAQ (reference sequence). CDR3 sequence reads: CSSSSPGGKREQYF. The CDR3 DNA sequence: TGTTCCAGCAGCTCCCCAGGGGGCAAGCGCGAGCAGTACTTC.

The J gene is TRBJ2-5, the V gene TRBV28; the D gene is possibly TRBD2 (5 bases). Germline lookup yields CDR1 MDHEN and CDR2 SYDVKM. This CDR3 comprises 13 residues. The V end was cut by 3 bases, the J end by 5 bases, with 10 bases between. CDR3 sequence (DNA): TGTGCCAGCAGTTTTACGCCGGGGGAGACCCAGTACTTC. Translating gives CASSFTPGETQYF. Complete variable domain (other parts from reference TRBV28 and TRBJ2-5): DVKVTQSSRYLVKRTGEKVFLECVQDMDHENMFWYRQDPGLGLRLIYFSYDVKMKEKGDIPEGYSVSREKKERFSLILESASTNQTSMYLCASSFTPGETQYFGPGTRLLVL.

The V gene is TRBV5-6, the J gene TRBJ1-3; possible D gene TRBD1, 6 bases. The germline V gene has CDR1 SGHDT and CDR2 YYEEEE. The CDR3 length is 14 residues. V dropped 0 bases and J dropped 4 bases, with 8 bases sitting between them. CDR3 coding DNA: TGTGCCAGCAGCTTGGGGGGGCTCGGAAACACCATATATTTT. Its protein is CASSLGGLGNTIYF.